This T cell receptor beta chain comes out of a study of graft-versus-host responses after intestinal transplantation. A remark on this clone: Antigen specificity is unknown.

Method: immunoSEQ multiplex PCR; TCRdb's copy keeps in-frame clones and lacks some. The data hold approximately 80,000 clones, with about 88% observed a single time. Germline loops: CDR1 SGHTS, CDR2 YDEGEE. This CDR3 is 16 amino acids long. V was trimmed by 1 base and J by 3 bases, leaving 14 bases between them. V usage is TRBV5-8 and J usage is TRBJ1-5; possibly TRBD1 for D (5 bases). The clonotype originates from a human donor who received an intestinal transplant. Sequenced here: unstimulated CD4+ T cells sorted from spleen or lymph node cells, sampled before intestinal transplant. CDR3 DNA sequence: TGTGCCAGCAGCTTGTCCCCTCAGGGAACCAATCAGCCCCAGCATTTT. This codes for CASSLSPQGTNQPQHF.